One and the same sample provided the 24 T cell receptor beta chains below, sequenced in a study of post-analysis software for immune sequencing data. Findings of the study overall: Patients showed TRBV5-6, TRBV5-1 and TRBV20-1 among a few TRBV segments more frequent than in controls.

The antigens these receptors bind are not known. Unique molecular identifiers were carried by the TCR beta cDNA libraries. TCRdb independently ran MiXCR on the PCR reads; one entry per CDR3 protein. This sample has roughly 670,000 distinct CDR3 sequences, with approximately 60% found just once. Sequenced: blood. These receptors were taken from a girl aged 2 to 9 with multiple sclerosis.

Concerning this clonotype itself: Sequence at one end of the junction differs from germline and may be a read error. The V and J genes are TRBV15 and TRBJ2-2; 8 bases map to TRBD1. The CDR3 sequence is 14 residues long. Germline CDR1 LNHNV, CDR2 YYDKDF (reference sequence). The CDR3 DNA follows: TGTGCCACCAGCCCAGGGGGCTCTGCCGGGGAGCGGTTTTTT. Protein: CATSPGGSAGERFF.

The V and J genes are TRBV12-3 or TRBV12-4 and TRBJ2-1; 7 nucleotides match TRBD1. CDR3 size: 16 residues. V was pared by 5 bases and J by 4 bases, with 11 bases of the junction left unmatched. The CDR3 bases are TGTGCCAGCAGTCAAGGGAACAGGGGTGGGTACAATGAGCAGTTCTTC. This encodes CASSQGNRGGYNEQFF.

The chain links TRBV2 to TRBJ2-7; 14 bases agree with TRBD2. Germline-derived CDR1 and CDR2 are SNHLY and FYNNEI. This CDR3 region has 15 residues. The V gene end was trimmed by 6 bases and the J gene end by 3 bases; junction bases not matched to a gene: 4. DNA of the CDR3: TGTGCCAGCAGGCCGGGACTAGCGGGAGTCTACGAGCAGTACTTC. It is translated as CASRPGLAGVYEQYF.

This clonotype was seen ten or more times. The rearrangement links TRBV20-1 to TRBJ1-2; TRBD1 matches at 8 bases. There are 15 residues in the CDR3. V dropped 6 bases and J dropped 0; count of bases not matched to a gene: 9. CDR1 is DFQATT and CDR2 is SNEGSKA in the germline V gene (reference sequence). Written as DNA, the CDR3 is TGCAGTGCAACCCAGGGGGCCACCTCTAACTATGGCTACACCTTC. Amino acid sequence: CSATQGATSNYGYTF.

The chain employs TRBV6-5 and TRBJ2-3; D is unresolved. V shed 0 bases and J shed 2 bases, with 9 bases lying between them. Per the germline V gene, CDR1 is MNHEY and CDR2 is SVGAGI. CDR3 length: 15 amino acids. Written as DNA, the CDR3 is TGTGCCAGCAGTTACTCGATCGGGTCCACAGATACGCAGTATTTT. Translated: CASSYSIGSTDTQYF.

This clonotype was seen many times. The rearrangement uses TRBV2 and TRBJ2-1, with TRBD2 matching 8 bases. This CDR3 is built from 11 residues. Losses at the gene ends were 6 bases for V and 8 bases for J; bases not matched to a gene: 0. Germline-derived CDR1 and CDR2 are SNHLY and FYNNEI. The CDR3 spells CASSGGDEQFF. In DNA form, the CDR3 reads TGTGCCAGCAGCGGGGGGGATGAGCAGTTCTTC.

V gene TRBV20-1 combines with J gene TRBJ2-7; TRBD1 agrees at 11 bases. CDR1 and CDR2 from the germline V gene are DFQATT and SNEGSKA (reference sequence). The CDR3 consists of 18 residues. The V segment lost 1 base and the J segment 9 bases; nucleotides outside the gene matches: 20. The CDR3 sequence: CSARAYRDRGRSESGQYF. CDR3 nucleotides: TGCAGTGCTAGAGCCTATAGGGACAGGGGGAGATCTGAAAGCGGGCAGTACTTC.

This clonotype was counted at least ten times. The rearrangement links TRBV9 to TRBJ2-1; D ambiguous. The CDR3 contains 13 residues. V was trimmed by 3 bases and J by 0 bases, leaving 4 bases between them. Germline values: CDR1 SGDLS, CDR2 YYNGEE. The CDR3: CASSGGSYNEQFF. The CDR3 region has the DNA TGTGCCAGCAGCGGGGGCTCCTACAATGAGCAGTTCTTC. Supplemented by reference TRBV9 and TRBJ2-1, the full variable domain reads DSGVTQTPKHLITATGQRVTLRCSPRSGDLSVYWYQQSLDQGLQFLIQYYNGEERAKGNILERFSAQQFPDLHSELNLSSLELGDSALYFCASSGGSYNEQFFGPGTRLTVL.

J is TRBJ1-2 and V is TRBV12-3 or TRBV12-4; the D is unclear. V was trimmed by 6 bases and J by 8 bases, leaving 19 bases between them. The CDR3 contains 14 residues. The CDR3 nucleotides read TGTGCCAGCAGCCTTAGGGTGTTGCAGAAGGGCTACACCTTC. Encoded protein: CASSLRVLQKGYTF.

This clonotype was counted between two and nine times. This chain joins TRBV9 and TRBJ1-2; 7 nucleotides line up with TRBD1. Per germline, CDR1 SGDLS and CDR2 YYNGEE. V lost 3 bases, J lost 4 bases, and 18 bases stayed unmatched. CDR3 length: 18 residues. This chain's CDR3 is CASSGGRQEGARGYGYTF. The CDR3 DNA reads as TGTGCCAGCAGCGGGGGAAGGCAAGAGGGGGCGCGGGGCTATGGCTACACCTTC. Variable domain in full (rest from reference TRBV9 and TRBJ1-2): DSGVTQTPKHLITATGQRVTLRCSPRSGDLSVYWYQQSLDQGLQFLIQYYNGEERAKGNILERFSAQQFPDLHSELNLSSLELGDSALYFCASSGGRQEGARGYGYTFGSGTRLTVV.

This clonotype was counted between two and nine times. The chain uses TRBV20-1 and TRBJ2-1; 7 bases agree with TRBD1. CDR1 and CDR2 (germline): DFQATT, SNEGSKA (reference sequence). CDR3 length: 13 residues. V shed 3 bases, J shed 6 bases, and the junction held 5 bases outside the gene matches. The CDR3 region has the DNA TGCAGTGCTAGGAGGGGGCCAGTCAATGAGCAGTTCTTC. Translation gives CSARRGPVNEQFF.

CDR3 coding DNA: TGCAGTGCTAGAGATCCCCAGCGGGGGTTCAACAATGAGCAGTTCTTC. Protein product: CSARDPQRGFNNEQFF. The chain carries TRBV20-1 and TRBJ2-1; 8 bases are a match to TRBD2. Germline-derived CDR1 and CDR2 are DFQATT and SNEGSKA (reference sequence). The CDR3 extends over 16 amino acids. The V and J ends lost 0 bases and 5 bases, in that order; junction bases with no gene match: 9.

The chain carries TRBV7-2 and TRBJ1-4; a possible D gene is TRBD1 (5 bases). The CDR3 totals 12 residues. Germline V CDR1 and CDR2: SGHTA, FQGNSA. The V and J ends lost 5 bases and 13 bases respectively, with 14 bases between them. The CDR3 loop is CASSHSQGGLFF. In DNA form, the CDR3 reads TGTGCCAGCAGCCATAGCCAGGGAGGACTGTTTTTT.

The V call is TRBV12-3 or TRBV12-4, the J call TRBJ2-5; 7 bases line up with TRBD2. The CDR3 has 13 residues. The J segment lost 2 bases and the V segment lost 6 bases, leaving 3 bases of the junction unmatched. Here the CDR3 reads CASSMGGQETQYF. In nucleotides, the CDR3 is TGTGCCAGCAGCATGGGGGGGCAAGAGACCCAGTACTTC.

This chain uses TRBV7-9 with TRBJ2-7, with D perhaps TRBD1 or TRBD2 (5 bases each). This CDR3 comprises 15 residues. Germline V gene data show CDR1 as SEHNR and CDR2 as FQNEAQ (reference sequence). Trimming shortened V by 5 bases and J by 3 bases, and 17 bases separated the two germline ends. The DNA for the CDR3 is TGTGCCAGCAGCCTTTTAAGGGACGCTCGCTACGAGCAGTACTTC. It encodes CASSLLRDARYEQYF.

This rearrangement joins TRBV25-1 to TRBJ2-7; tentatively, D is TRBD1 (7 bases). V dropped 1 base and J dropped 6 bases, with 16 bases sitting between them. This CDR3 region has 15 residues. Germline V gene lookup returns CDR1 MGHDK and CDR2 SYGVNS. The CDR3 region is CASSESRGTAGEQYF. CDR3 nucleotides: TGTGCCAGCAGTGAATCTAGGGGGACAGCGGGCGAGCAGTACTTC.

The chain uses TRBV27 and TRBJ2-1, with 9 positions matching TRBD2. The trim removed 8 bases at V and 4 bases at J, leaving 12 bases unmatched. CDR3 length: 16 amino acids. Germline assignment: CDR1 MNHEY and CDR2 SMNVEV (reference sequence). In DNA form, the CDR3 reads TGTGCCAGCGGAATCACTCCAGCGGGGGGTTACAATGAGCAGTTCTTC. This encodes CASGITPAGGYNEQFF.

The CDR3 DNA reads TGCAGTGCTAGCCCGGGACATAGCAATCAGCCCCAGCATTTT. Translated, it gives CSASPGHSNQPQHF. The chain couples TRBV20-1 to TRBJ1-5; tentative D call: TRBD1 (6 bases). Trimming took off 3 bases at V and 0 bases at J, with 9 bases between the two ends. Looked up from germline, CDR1 is DFQATT and CDR2 is SNEGSKA (reference sequence). The CDR3 consists of 14 residues.

The rearrangement uses TRBV6-6 and TRBJ2-1, with D possibly being TRBD1 (6 bases). CDR3 size: 16 residues. Germline V gene lookup returns CDR1 MNHNY and CDR2 SVGAGI (reference sequence). The germline V and J ends were trimmed by 6 bases and 2 bases, with 17 bases remaining between them. The CDR3 DNA reads TGTGCCAGCAGCCGACACGCCCGGGACACCTACAATGAGCAGTTCTTC. It codes for CASSRHARDTYNEQFF.

This clonotype was counted between two and nine times. V and J are TRBV4-1 and TRBJ2-4, with 12 bases aligning to TRBD1. V gave up 4 bases and J gave up 7 bases; unmatched junction bases: 8. This CDR3 has 16 residues. Germline V gene data show CDR1 as MGHRA and CDR2 as YSYEKL. The CDR3 DNA follows: TGCGCCAGCAGCCCACCCGGGACAGGGGGCTTGAACATTCAGTACTTC. It codes for CASSPPGTGGLNIQYF.

This chain links TRBV20-1 with TRBJ2-1; possible D gene TRBD1, 6 bases. Germline V CDR1 and CDR2: DFQATT, SNEGSKA (reference sequence). The CDR3 loop spans 14 amino acids. The V end lost 6 bases, the J end lost 5 bases, and 17 bases lay between the germline ends. CDR3 bases: TGCAGTGCCAGTCCCTACAGGGATAACAATGAGCAGTTCTTC. Protein sequence: CSASPYRDNNEQFF.

This clonotype was found many times. The chain carries TRBV12-3 or TRBV12-4 and TRBJ2-1; a weak D match, TRBD1 (6 bases). Trimming removed 8 bases at V and 0 bases at J, with 23 bases between. This CDR3 region has 18 residues. DNA for the CDR3: TGTGCCAGCTTCAATACTCGAGGACAGTACCTCTCCTACAATGAGCAGTTCTTC. It encodes CASFNTRGQYLSYNEQFF.

The genes are TRBV12-3 or TRBV12-4 and TRBJ1-1; tentative D call: TRBD1 (6 bases). V dropped 6 bases and J dropped 11 bases, with 10 bases sitting between them. The CDR3 has 10 residues. CDR3 coding DNA: TGTGCCAGCAGCCAGGGGAGGGCTTTCTTT. Protein: CASSQGRAFF.

The chain combines TRBV10-3 with TRBJ2-5; possibly TRBD2 for D (6 bases). The V end lost 10 bases, the J end lost 2 bases, and 11 bases lay between the germline ends. The CDR3 covers 12 residues. Per germline, CDR1 ENHRY and CDR2 SYGVKD. CDR3: CATAAGQETQYF. The CDR3 region has the DNA TGTGCCACGGCGGCGGGACAAGAGACCCAGTACTTC.